This T cell receptor beta chain was recorded in a study of long-term antiretroviral therapy in people with HIV. It was version v3.0 of the immunoSEQ assay that was run at survey level. The protocol was immunoSEQ multiplex PCR, while the TCRdb copy is restricted to in-frame clones and leaves out a portion. In the table there are 15,000 to 20,000 clones, more than 70% of which are singletons. V lost 2 bases, J lost 0 bases, and 6 bases stayed unmatched. Germline values: CDR1 SGHTA, CDR2 FQGNSA. The CDR3 has 17 residues. To note about this clone: Its target is not known.

Study observations and caveats: Diversity increased after ART yet remained lower than in transplant donor controls.

The clonotype originates from a man between 50 and 59 years old with HIV. V is TRBV7-2 and J is TRBJ2-3, with 9 bases fitting TRBD2. The source material was unsorted PBMCs, sampled 6.9 years after starting antiretroviral therapy. The CDR3 coding sequence is TGTGCCAGCAGCTTATTAGCTAGCGGGATCAGCACAGATACGCAGTATTTT. As protein: CASSLLASGISTDTQYF.